This T cell receptor beta chain was observed in a study of cytomegalovirus exposure and HLA in healthy donors (dated by TCRdb to 2016 to 2017). Context from the whole study: According to a later analysis, the 110 or so validation repertoires were produced on the same platform as the approximately 690 repertoires of the first cohort. The study aimed to test whether signatures of past pathogen exposure could be identified by cataloging public T cell receptors. To predict cytomegalovirus infection status, the study combined high-throughput TCR immunosequencing, statistical association of individual TCRs with disease status, and machine learning. Along with the roughly 700-subject first cohort, a separate validation cohort of over 90 different subjects was used.

The donors were included in the validation cohort of 100 to 150 subjects, a group kept apart from the roughly 670-subject first cohort. As to this clone: Its recognized antigen is unknown. No much larger clonotype is one base removed from it; base qualities were not supplied.

Summary of the overall study and its limitations: A later analysis had no HLA typing for the validation cohort, so co-occurrence there was scored across all 130 or so repertoires. The authors suggested that the approach could potentially be generalized to other disease states and immunological phenotypes. In the study, 164 TCR beta chains were listed as associated with cytomegalovirus. While some public TCRs were present in many individuals, most TCR sequences turned up only very rarely across donors. Subsequent analysis determined that TCRs grouped into clusters in the first cohort also showed a tendency toward co-occurrence across the 120 or so validation repertoires, and approximately 93% of cluster scores exceeded 0. In both the original and validation cohorts, the classifier was reported to diagnose cytomegalovirus status with high specificity and sensitivity. In vitro tests confirmed that a few of the cytomegalovirus-associated TCR beta chains recognize cytomegalovirus antigens.

Library preparation employed the immunoSEQ multiplex PCR assay. The published analysis was carried out like this. A statistical classification framework was built to diagnose cytomegalovirus status from the catalog of TCR beta chain sequences. In TCRdb, the immuneACCESS table is reduced to in-frame sequences with V and J assigned. These tables do not hold every clone; where another copy was compared, an unresolved V gene accounts for under half, and the others remain unexplained. V and J calls plus clone size are reproduced from that table; the DNA served to infer D and trimming. The sample table shows more than 55,000 clones, and 94% are seen once. Under 0.75% of the sample is taken by the ten largest. At the junction V is shortened by 5 bases and J by 3 bases, with 16 bases in between. From the cysteine through the phenylalanine, the CDR3 covers 15 amino acids. The only DNA kept is the CDR3, 45 bases in frame from the first base. CDR1 and CDR2, per the germline V gene, are SGHVS and FNYEAQ.

Sequenced: PBMCs. The sequence links TRBV7-6 to TRBJ1-2, with the identity of the D gene unclear. This receptor was obtained from a woman aged 18-35 years in good health and CMV-seronegative. CDR3 region: CASSPSGGEYYGYTF. The DNA is TGTGCCAGCAGCCCCTCCGGCGGGGAATACTATGGCTACACCTTC. The full variable domain, completed from the reference TRBV7-6 and TRBJ1-2 proteins outside the CDR3, reads GAGVSQSPRYKVTKRGQDVALRCDPISGHVSLYWYRQALGQGPEFLTYFNYEAQQDKSGLPNDRFSAERPEGSISTLTIQRTEQRDSAMYRCASSPSGGEYYGYTFGSGTRLTVV.